This T cell receptor beta chain was sequenced in a study of T cell responses to AZD1222 COVID-19 vaccine. Method: immunoSEQ multiplex PCR; TCRdb's copy keeps in-frame clones and lacks some. The table shows 150,000 to 190,000 clones, with 90% to 95% occurring only once. Germline V gene data show CDR1 as MNHEY and CDR2 as SVGEGT. V was shortened by 3 bases and J by 7 bases, with 10 bases between the two germline ends. The CDR3 sequence is 13 residues long. Of note for this clone: Antigen unknown.

The study, taken as a whole, reports: Unmutated variant regions reportedly attract nearly half of all spike-specific TCRs. The repertoires were collected only after the peak T cell response.

The source of this sequence is an adult who received the AZD1222 COVID-19 vaccine. V and J are TRBV6-2 or TRBV6-3 and TRBJ2-1; D is ambiguous. Sequenced here: peripheral blood, sampled 28 days after the second AZD1222 dose. CDR3 nucleotides: TGTGCCAGCAGTTATAGGACGGTGAATGAGCAGTTCTTC. It encodes CASSYRTVNEQFF.